Given below is one T cell receptor beta chain in context. What it binds is unknown. Time point in this sample: newly diagnosed GD, antithyroid drugs for less than 3 months. The TCR library was made from RNA extracted from PBMCs. The entry originates in a study of regulatory T cells in long-lasting Graves disease. Study-level points and caveats: A limited number of samples was an acknowledged limitation.

Arm-PCR of CDR3 regions and iRepertoire HTBI primers were used to build TCR beta libraries. TCRdb reprocessed the multiplex PCR reads via MiXCR and lists one record per CDR3 protein. This sample has some 410,000 distinct CDR3 sequences, with 16% found just once. CDR3 length: 19 residues. V was cut by 4 bases and J by 0 bases, with 23 bases left in between. CDR1 and CDR2 from the germline V gene are SGHTS and YDEGEE. Another study also made use of these data, one on T cells in Graves' hyperthyroidism and ophthalmopathy. That publication notes: Uncontrolled infections, other autoimmune diseases, pregnancy or lactation led to exclusion of patients. Diagnoses were made from clinical symptoms, serum measures (thyroxine and TRAb), thyroid ultrasound and orbital computed tomography. Initially, a first-round RT-PCR of the TCR CDR3 employed the HTBI primer set.

The source is a woman in her 30s with Graves disease. V usage is TRBV5-8 and J usage is TRBJ2-1, with D tentatively TRBD2 (6 bases). The sequences come from peripheral blood mononuclear cells (PBMCs), collected at new diagnosis, from a patient treated with antithyroid drugs. The CDR3 coding sequence is TGTGCCAGCAGCCGTGGGTGGACTATCGACCGTAACTCCTACAATGAGCAGTTCTTC. It codes for CASSRGWTIDRNSYNEQFF.